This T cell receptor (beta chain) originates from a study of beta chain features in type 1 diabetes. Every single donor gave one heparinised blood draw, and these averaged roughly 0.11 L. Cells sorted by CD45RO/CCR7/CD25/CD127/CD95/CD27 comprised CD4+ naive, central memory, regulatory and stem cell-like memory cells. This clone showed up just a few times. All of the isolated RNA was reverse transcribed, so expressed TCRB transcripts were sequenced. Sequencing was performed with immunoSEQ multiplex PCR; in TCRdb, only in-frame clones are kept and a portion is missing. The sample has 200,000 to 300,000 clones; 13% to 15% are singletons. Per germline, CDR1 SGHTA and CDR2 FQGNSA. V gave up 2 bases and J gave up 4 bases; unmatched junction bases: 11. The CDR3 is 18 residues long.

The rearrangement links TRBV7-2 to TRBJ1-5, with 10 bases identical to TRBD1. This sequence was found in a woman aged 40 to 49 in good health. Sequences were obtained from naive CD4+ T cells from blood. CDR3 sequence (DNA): TGTGCCAGCAGCTTATGGCCGACAGGGGGCGTCCAAAATCAGCCCCAGCATTTT. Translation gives CASSLWPTGGVQNQPQHF.